Each of the 25 T cell receptor beta chains below was sequenced from the same sample in a study of identical twins. TCRdb itself ran the 5' RACE reads through MiXCR, one entry per CDR3 protein. Found here are about 790,000 distinct CDR3 sequences, about 20% of them singletons; the top ten hold around 14%. This same sample was also part of a study on T cells expressing NK-cell markers.

Sequencing was carried out using PBMCs. The source of these receptors is a woman aged 18-29 years in good health.

This clonotype was seen more than once but under ten times. The chain has TRBV7-2 and TRBJ1-4; 9 positions match TRBD1. V lost 5 bases, J lost 6 bases, and 7 bases stayed unmatched. From germline, CDR1 is SGHTA and CDR2 FQGNSA. CDR3 length: 15 amino acids. Here the CDR3 DNA reads TGTGCCAGCAGCCGGACAGGGGCGTACTATGAAAAACTGTTTTTT. It yields the protein CASSRTGAYYEKLFF. Full variable domain (remainder filled in from reference TRBV7-2 and TRBJ1-4): GAGVSQSPSNKVTEKGKDVELRCDPISGHTALYWYRQSLGQGLEFLIYFQGNSAPDKSGLPSDRFSAERTGGSVSTLTIQRTQQEDSAVYLCASSRTGAYYEKLFFGSGTQLSVL.

This clonotype was observed a few times. The gene calls are TRBV7-3 and TRBJ2-3, with D possibly being TRBD1 (5 bases). Trimming cost V 8 bases and J 5 bases, with 11 bases left between them. CDR1 and CDR2 from the germline V gene are SGHTA and FQGTGA. CDR3 length: 12 residues. The CDR3 is CASGGAGDTQYF. As DNA, the CDR3 is TGTGCCAGCGGTGGGGCTGGAGATACGCAGTATTTT.

CDR3 sequence reads: CASSELGGGVDTQYF. The CDR3 region has the DNA TGTGCCAGCAGTGAATTAGGAGGGGGGGTAGATACGCAGTATTTT. V and J are TRBV6-1 and TRBJ2-3; maybe TRBD2 (7 bases). From germline, CDR1 is MNHNS and CDR2 SASEGT. V shed 2 bases and J shed 5 bases, with 14 bases lying between them. The CDR3 contains 15 residues.

The V call is TRBV20-1, the J call TRBJ2-7; 10 nucleotides match TRBD2. CDR1 and CDR2 (germline): DFQATT, SNEGSKA (reference sequence). After removal of 6 bases from V and 3 bases from J, the junction contained 8 bases not matched to a gene. The CDR3 length is 14 residues. The CDR3 spells CSAPGVAGGYEQYF. The DNA of the CDR3 is TGCAGTGCACCGGGGGTAGCGGGAGGCTACGAGCAGTACTTC.

This clonotype appeared once. The chain recombines TRBV7-9 with TRBJ2-3; a possible D gene is TRBD2 (6 bases). The CDR3 is 16 residues long. Germline assignment: CDR1 SEHNR and CDR2 FQNEAQ (reference sequence). Deletions cut 5 bases from V and 7 bases from J, with 22 bases between. CDR3 sequence: CASSMGGLSSQYTQYF. The CDR3 nucleotides read TGTGCCAGCAGCATGGGGGGACTTAGTTCACAATATACGCAGTATTTT.

The chain uses TRBV13 and TRBJ2-1; no clear D. Per germline, CDR1 PRHDT and CDR2 FYEKMQ (reference sequence). V was clipped by 2 bases and J by 9 bases, with 11 bases between them. The CDR3 has 13 amino acids. The CDR3 sequence: CASSLNLPGEQFF. In DNA form, the CDR3 reads TGTGCCAGCAGCTTAAATTTGCCCGGTGAGCAGTTCTTC.

J is TRBJ2-3 and V is TRBV29-1; D not certain. CDR1 is SQVTM and CDR2 is ANQGSEA in the germline V gene. Trimming shortened V by 7 bases and J by 4 bases, and 18 bases separated the two germline ends. This CDR3 is 14 amino acids long. CDR3 nucleotides: TGCAGCGCCAAAGCCCAGCCCTTTTCAGATACGCAGTATTTT. This codes for CSAKAQPFSDTQYF.

V gene TRBV6-5 combines with J gene TRBJ1-1; D might be TRBD1 (6 bases). The CDR3 consists of 16 residues. Trimming removed 0 bases at V and 1 base at J, with 12 bases between. Germline V gives CDR1 MNHEY, CDR2 SVGAGI. For the CDR3, the DNA is TGTGCCAGCAGTTACTCGAGGGGGAATCGGAACACTGAAGCTTTCTTT. This translates into CASSYSRGNRNTEAFF.

This clonotype showed up many times. The chain links TRBV10-3 to TRBJ2-7; 10 positions match TRBD2. Per germline, CDR1 ENHRY and CDR2 SYGVKD. V dropped 2 bases and J dropped 0; count of bases not matched to a gene: 4. The CDR3 contains 16 residues. The CDR3 is CAISEPGLAISYEQYF. Here the CDR3 DNA reads TGTGCCATCAGTGAGCCGGGACTAGCGATCTCCTACGAGCAGTACTTC.

This clonotype was picked up many times. The chain employs TRBV6-2 or TRBV6-3 and TRBJ2-4; TRBD1 agrees at 8 bases. V lost 4 bases, J lost 0 bases, and 2 bases stayed unmatched. This CDR3 contains 15 residues. The V gene's germline CDR1 is MNHEY and CDR2 SVGEGT. The CDR3 protein is CASSSDRGAKNIQYF. The CDR3 DNA follows: TGTGCCAGCAGTTCAGACAGGGGAGCCAAAAACATTCAGTACTTC.

V is TRBV5-1 and J is TRBJ2-7; TRBD1 matches at 10 bases. With 1 base clipped from V and 5 bases from J, the junction kept 3 bases outside the gene matches. CDR3 length: 14 residues. In germline, CDR1 is SGHRS, CDR2 YFSETQ. The CDR3 region has the DNA TGCGCCAGCAGCTTGTCGGACAGGGGGGACGAGCAGTACTTC. This encodes CASSLSDRGDEQYF.

This clonotype appeared a few times. The CDR3 bases are TGTGCCAGCAGTTGGGCAGGGTCAGGCACTGAAGCTTTCTTT. Translated: CASSWAGSGTEAFF. The chain has TRBV12-3 or TRBV12-4 and TRBJ1-1, with a weak D call TRBD1 (5 bases). CDR3 length: 14 residues. The V end was cut by 4 bases, the J end by 4 bases, with 13 bases between.

The chain couples TRBV27 to TRBJ2-7, with 7 bases lining up with TRBD1. Germline V gene sequence: CDR1 MNHEY, CDR2 SMNVEV (reference sequence). The CDR3 spans 12 residues. V shed 9 bases and J 2 bases; nucleotides not matched to a gene: 4. In nucleotides, the CDR3 is TGTGCCAGTTGGGACAGAACCTACGAGCAGTACTTC. Protein sequence: CASWDRTYEQYF.

The rearrangement uses TRBV7-2 and TRBJ2-7; TRBD1 matches 8 bases. This CDR3 spans 15 amino acids. Germline V gives CDR1 SGHTA, CDR2 FQGNSA. V lost 5 bases and J lost 2; bases outside the gene matches: 8. The CDR3: CASSARTGSTYEQYF. CDR3 nucleotide sequence: TGTGCCAGCAGCGCCCGGACAGGGTCAACCTACGAGCAGTACTTC.

The chain couples TRBV7-2 to TRBJ2-1, with 9 bases matching TRBD2. Unmatched junction bases numbered 5, after V lost 3 bases and J lost 2 bases. CDR3 length: 16 residues. Germline V gene lookup returns CDR1 SGHTA and CDR2 FQGNSA. The CDR3 spells CASSLSGGGAYNEQFF. The CDR3 region has the DNA TGTGCCAGCAGCTTGTCTGGCGGGGGGGCCTACAATGAGCAGTTCTTC.

The genes are TRBV7-8 and TRBJ1-4, with D hard to call. Germline loops: CDR1 SGHVS, CDR2 FQNEAQ. This CDR3 has 16 residues. V was pared by 4 bases and J by 3 bases, with 15 bases between. The CDR3 sequence is CASSSPPAGANEKLFF. DNA for the CDR3: TGTGCCAGCAGCTCCCCCCCGGCGGGAGCTAATGAAAAACTGTTTTTT.

This clonotype was recorded a few times. The chain combines TRBV6-1 with TRBJ1-6; D unclear. The ends were cut back, 7 bases at V and 0 bases at J, with 10 bases in the middle. Germline-derived CDR1 and CDR2 are MNHNS and SASEGT. The CDR3 consists of 15 residues. This CDR3 reads CASNPVNSYNSPLHF. The CDR3 region has the DNA TGTGCCAGCAACCCCGTAAACTCCTATAATTCACCCCTCCACTTT.

The chain uses TRBV18 and TRBJ2-7; 8 bases align to TRBD2. The V gene end was trimmed by 2 bases and the J gene end by 2 bases; junction bases not matched to a gene: 8. The CDR3 is 16 amino acids. CDR1 is KGHSH and CDR2 is LQKENI in the germline V gene. CDR3 region: CASSPGASGLTYEQYF. The CDR3 DNA reads as TGTGCCAGCTCACCAGGGGCTAGCGGGCTGACCTACGAGCAGTACTTC.

This clonotype was detected only a few times. This chain joins TRBV20-1 and TRBJ2-7; 10 nucleotides agree with TRBD2. The J segment lost 7 bases and the V segment lost 0 bases, leaving 15 bases of the junction unmatched. The germline V gene has CDR1 DFQATT and CDR2 SNEGSKA (reference sequence). The CDR3 contains 17 residues. This CDR3 is CSARDVTSGTLGGEQYF. The CDR3 DNA is TGCAGTGCTAGAGATGTCACTAGCGGGACCCTAGGGGGGGAGCAGTACTTC.

This clonotype occurred a few times. The CDR3 coding sequence is TGTGCCAGCAGCTTAGACAGGGCCGTAAATACAGATACGCAGTATTTT. Its translation is CASSLDRAVNTDTQYF. The gene calls are TRBV7-2 and TRBJ2-3, with a tentative D call TRBD1 (6 bases). V dropped 1 base and J dropped 3 bases, with 14 bases sitting between them. CDR3 length: 16 residues. The germline gives CDR1 SGHTA, CDR2 FQGNSA.

The CDR3 nucleotides are TGTGCCATCAGCTCCGACCCGGGGAATGAGCAGTTCTTC. It specifies CAISSDPGNEQFF. This chain joins TRBV10-3 and TRBJ2-1; the D gene is possibly TRBD2 (5 bases). Germline V gene data show CDR1 as ENHRY and CDR2 as SYGVKD. The germline V and J ends were trimmed by 6 bases and 7 bases, with 13 bases remaining between them. The CDR3 spans 13 residues.

This clonotype has more than one count but fewer than ten. This chain joins TRBV4-3 and TRBJ2-6, with D hard to call. Germline values: CDR1 LGHNA, CDR2 YSLEER. Trimming removed 4 bases at V and 6 bases at J, with 7 bases between. This CDR3 region has 13 residues. The CDR3 here is CASSPGMANVLTF. The CDR3 DNA reads TGCGCCAGCAGCCCGGGTATGGCCAACGTCCTGACTTTC.

This sequence joins TRBV6-1 and TRBJ2-3; a weak D match, TRBD1 (5 bases). The CDR3 runs 16 residues. Between the trimmed V and J ends, which lost 8 bases and 4 bases, there was a span of 22 bases. The germline gives CDR1 MNHNS, CDR2 SASEGT. DNA of the CDR3: TGTGCCAGCTGGCCCCGGAACAGCGACAGACCAGATACGCAGTATTTT. Its protein is CASWPRNSDRPDTQYF.

In its sample, this clonotype was seen a few times. The chain employs TRBV6-5 and TRBJ1-1; 7 positions match TRBD1. After removal of 0 bases from V and 5 bases from J, the junction contained 6 bases not matched to a gene. Germline loops: CDR1 MNHEY, CDR2 SVGAGI. The length of the CDR3 is 15 residues. CDR3 amino acids: CASSYSTGIRTEAFF. CDR3 DNA sequence: TGTGCCAGCAGTTACTCGACAGGGATACGAACTGAAGCTTTCTTT.

The rearrangement joins TRBV2 to TRBJ2-2, with D unclear. This CDR3 is 14 amino acids long. Trimming stripped 7 bases from V and 1 base from J, with 10 bases between. In germline, CDR1 is SNHLY, CDR2 FYNNEI. The CDR3 loop reads CASTLTRNTGELFF. In DNA, the CDR3 is TGTGCCAGCACCCTAACAAGGAACACCGGGGAGCTGTTTTTT.